The text below deals with one T cell receptor beta chain. These data originate in a study of blood T cell repertoires in COVID-19. Study in general: Samples came from the United States, Italy and Spain, spanning acute and convalescent COVID-19. From T cells, B-cell-depleted T cells, or PBMCs came the material, which was cDNA or gDNA.

As originally analysed: Amplification from reference gene primers served as the basis for estimated nucleated cell counts. Profiling relied on immunoSEQ multiplex PCR, and the TCRdb table lists in-frame clones only, not all of them. That table gives V, J and clone size, and the DNA gave D and trimming. The table lists roughly 260,000 clones, 87% of them singletons, with around 2.5% in the top ten. The CDR3 has 16 residues. Per germline, CDR1 SGHTA and CDR2 FQGTGA. V lost 1 base, J lost 0 bases, and 11 bases lay in between. Input material: peripheral blood. V usage is TRBV7-3 and J usage is TRBJ2-3; TRBD2 might be the D (6 bases). This receptor was obtained from a woman in her forties or fifties with acute or convalescent COVID-19. The CDR3, as DNA: TGTGCCAGCAGCTTAATTGGTAGCGGTAGCACAGATACGCAGTATTTT. This sequence encodes CASSLIGSGSTDTQYF. Supplemented by reference TRBV7-3 and TRBJ2-3, the full variable domain reads GAGVSQTPSNKVTEKGKYVELRCDPISGHTALYWYRQSLGQGPEFLIYFQGTGAADDSGLPNDRFFAVRPEGSVSTLKIQRTERGDSAVYLCASSLIGSGSTDTQYFGPGTRLTVL.